The following is a TCR beta chain sequence with its context. The antigen remains undetermined. CDR3 length: 13 amino acids. Germline-derived CDR1 and CDR2 are MNHEY and SVGAGI. V gave up 7 bases and J gave up 0 bases, with 8 bases separating them. The sample belongs to a study of cytomegalovirus exposure and HLA in healthy donors. Study results and limitations: Solely CMV serostatus was available to characterize immune exposure.

Both 60 Vbeta primers and 13 Jbeta primers went into the PCR. The assay was immunoSEQ multiplex PCR, and TCRdb's table has in-frame clones only and misses some. The sample includes about 160,000 clones, roughly 80% of them seen just once. This chain links TRBV6-5 with TRBJ2-3, with D uncertain. The sample taken for sequencing was PBMCs. This receptor was taken from a female donor in good health and CMV-seronegative. The CDR3 sequence is CASTSSSTDTQYF. The CDR3 DNA reads as TGTGCCAGCACTTCGTCTAGCACAGATACGCAGTATTTT.